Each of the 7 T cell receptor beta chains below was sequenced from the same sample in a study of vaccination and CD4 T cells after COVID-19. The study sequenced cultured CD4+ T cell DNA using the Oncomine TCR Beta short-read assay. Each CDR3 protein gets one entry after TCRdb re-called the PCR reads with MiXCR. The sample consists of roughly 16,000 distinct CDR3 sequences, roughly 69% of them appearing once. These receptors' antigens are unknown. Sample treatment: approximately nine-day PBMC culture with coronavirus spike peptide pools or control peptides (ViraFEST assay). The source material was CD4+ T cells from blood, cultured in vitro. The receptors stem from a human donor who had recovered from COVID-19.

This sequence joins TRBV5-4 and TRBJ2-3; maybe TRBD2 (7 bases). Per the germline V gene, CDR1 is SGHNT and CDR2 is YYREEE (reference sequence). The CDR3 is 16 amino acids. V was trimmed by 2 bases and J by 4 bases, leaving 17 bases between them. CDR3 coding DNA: TGTGCCAGCAGCTTATCACAGGGCGGGAGTGCAGATACGCAGTATTTT. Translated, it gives CASSLSQGGSADTQYF.

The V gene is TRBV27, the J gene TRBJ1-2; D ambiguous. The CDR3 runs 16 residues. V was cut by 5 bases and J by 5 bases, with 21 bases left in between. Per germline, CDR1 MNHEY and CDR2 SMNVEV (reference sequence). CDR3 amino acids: CASSPLGRETSYGYTF. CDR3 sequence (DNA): TGTGCCAGCAGTCCCTTGGGTCGGGAGACCAGTTATGGCTACACCTTC.

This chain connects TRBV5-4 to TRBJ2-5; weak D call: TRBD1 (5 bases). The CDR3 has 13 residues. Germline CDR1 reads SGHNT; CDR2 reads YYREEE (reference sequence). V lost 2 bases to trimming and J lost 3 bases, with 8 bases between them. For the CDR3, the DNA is TGTGCCAGCAGCTTAGACAGAGAAGAGACCCAGTACTTC. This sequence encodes CASSLDREETQYF.

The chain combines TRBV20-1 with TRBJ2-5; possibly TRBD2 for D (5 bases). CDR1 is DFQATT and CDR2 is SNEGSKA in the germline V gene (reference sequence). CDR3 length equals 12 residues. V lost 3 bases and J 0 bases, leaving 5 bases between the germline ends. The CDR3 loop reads CSARRDQETQYF. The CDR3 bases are TGCAGTGCTAGGCGGGACCAAGAGACCCAGTACTTC.

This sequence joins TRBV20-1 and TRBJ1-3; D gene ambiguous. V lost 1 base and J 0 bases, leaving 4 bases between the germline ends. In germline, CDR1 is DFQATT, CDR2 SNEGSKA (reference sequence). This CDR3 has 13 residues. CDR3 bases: TGCAGTGCTAGAGCGGACTCTGGAAACACCATATATTTT. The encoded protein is CSARADSGNTIYF.

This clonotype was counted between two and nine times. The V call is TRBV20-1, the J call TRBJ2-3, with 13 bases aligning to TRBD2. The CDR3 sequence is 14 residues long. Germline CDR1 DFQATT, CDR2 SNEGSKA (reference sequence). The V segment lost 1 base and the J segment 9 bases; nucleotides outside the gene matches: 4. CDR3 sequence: CSARAGLAGATQYF. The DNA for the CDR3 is TGCAGTGCTAGAGCTGGACTAGCGGGAGCCACGCAGTATTTT.

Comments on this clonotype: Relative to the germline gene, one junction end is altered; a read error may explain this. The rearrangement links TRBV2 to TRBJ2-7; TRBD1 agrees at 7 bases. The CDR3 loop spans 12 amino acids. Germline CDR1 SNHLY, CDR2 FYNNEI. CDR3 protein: CASNLQPGQYSF. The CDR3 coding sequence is TGTGCCAGCAACCTACAACCGGGACAGTACTCCTTC.